Listed below are T cell receptor beta chains from one sample, sequenced in a study of blood T cells in healthy people across ages. TCRdb reanalysed the 5' RACE reads using MiXCR and keeps one entry per CDR3 protein. The sample gives more than 1 million distinct CDR3 sequences, 40% to 50% of which show up once; 18% is in the top ten. The sequenced sample was blood. Receptor source: a woman in her sixties or seventies in good health. The conserved cysteine and the conserved F or W are not part of the CDR3 here.

>TRBV11-2|TRBJ1-2
ASSNYGSERLLGGYT
>TRBV5-5|TRBJ2-3
ASSLALGQGTTFGSTDTQY
>TRBV12-3/TRBV12-4|TRBJ2-7
ASSLGPALYEQY
>TRBV11-2|TRBJ2-3
ASSLGVRGEKDTQY
>TRBV10-3|TRBJ2-7
ATEGAGNYEQY
>TRBV2|NA
ASRTDRRLFYEQY
>TRBV9|TRBJ2-1
ASRAGTAYNEQF
>TRBV6-1|TRBJ2-5
ASSEPGAGAQY
>TRBV6-5|NA
ASSYFLGNGVTYEQY
>TRBV2|TRBJ2-7
ASNSGNNHEQY
>TRBV9|TRBJ2-1
ASSARLAVDRPYNEQF
>TRBV29-1|TRBJ2-5
SAGVLADNEQY
>TRBV9|TRBJ2-3
ASSVGVGRADTQY
>TRBV5-1|TRBJ2-1
ASSLFVNGPGTRNGEQF
>TRBV27|TRBJ2-1
ASSRTGGTYNEQF
>TRBV5-4|TRBJ2-1
ASSSTYGGRFGETQF
>TRBV10-2|TRBJ2-3
ASSQLAGGPNTQY
>TRBV10-3|TRBJ1-5
AISENPINQPQH
>TRBV7-3|TRBJ2-1
ASSLSAGLVDEQF
>TRBV7-6|TRBJ2-7
ASSLDEGPGIYEQY
>TRBV2|TRBJ2-7
ASRPFPAGGPDEQY
>TRBV20-1|TRBJ1-6
SARRDRGSSPLH
>TRBV7-9|TRBJ2-1
ASSLGGLAGDYNEQF
>TRBV18|NA
ASSPGLAGGSRKTQY
>TRBV5-1|TRBJ2-7
ASSLEFPTPNYEQY
>TRBV5-1|TRBJ2-1
ASSSGTSGRLGEQF
>TRBV5-1|TRBJ1-6
ASSLERVGNSPLH
>TRBV6-5|TRBJ2-1
ASKPRTDHSYNEQF
>TRBV5-1|TRBJ1-4
ASSLGAGLGEKLF
>TRBV7-2|TRBJ2-7
ASSLFGVLEQY
>TRBV4-1|TRBJ2-7
ASSQLLAGVSYEQY
>TRBV7-6|TRBJ1-4
ASSPEGALNEKLF
>TRBV3-1|TRBJ2-1
ASSQEPSGRANEQF
>TRBV7-9|TRBJ2-3
ASSFPSGSKGGNRDTQY
>TRBV7-9|TRBJ2-1
ASSPTPGSSYNEQF
>TRBV3-1|TRBJ2-7
ASSQDYREQY
>TRBV27|TRBJ2-3
ASMVALAADTQY